This entry features one T cell receptor (beta chain) sequence. The method was immunoSEQ multiplex PCR; TCRdb's version includes in-frame clones alone and lacks a portion of them. The sample consists of around 64,000 clones, 90% to 95% of them appearing once. V gave up 4 bases and J gave up 4 bases; unmatched junction bases: 10. The CDR3 contains 15 residues. Per the germline V gene, CDR1 is SGHKS and CDR2 is YYEKEE (reference sequence). The data stem from a study of T cells after somatic rescue of genetic block. This clonotype was obtained from a man aged 40-49 years. V gene TRBV5-5 combines with J gene TRBJ2-7, with TRBD2 matching 8 bases. The sequenced material came from peripheral blood mononuclear cells (PBMCs). This chain's CDR3 is CASSSAAGGIYEQYF. The CDR3 DNA reads TGTGCCAGCAGCAGTGCGGCGGGAGGAATTTACGAGCAGTACTTC.